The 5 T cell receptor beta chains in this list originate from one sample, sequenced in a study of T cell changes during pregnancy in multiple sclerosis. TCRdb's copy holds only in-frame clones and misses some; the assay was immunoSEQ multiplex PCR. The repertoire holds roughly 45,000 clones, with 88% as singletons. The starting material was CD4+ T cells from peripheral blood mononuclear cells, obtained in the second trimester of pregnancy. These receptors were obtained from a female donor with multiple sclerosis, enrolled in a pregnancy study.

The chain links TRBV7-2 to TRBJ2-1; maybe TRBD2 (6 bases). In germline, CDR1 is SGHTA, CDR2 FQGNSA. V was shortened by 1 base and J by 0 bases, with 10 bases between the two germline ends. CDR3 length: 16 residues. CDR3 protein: CASSLVAGSSYNEQFF. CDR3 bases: TGTGCCAGCAGCTTAGTTGCGGGAAGCTCCTACAATGAGCAGTTCTTC.

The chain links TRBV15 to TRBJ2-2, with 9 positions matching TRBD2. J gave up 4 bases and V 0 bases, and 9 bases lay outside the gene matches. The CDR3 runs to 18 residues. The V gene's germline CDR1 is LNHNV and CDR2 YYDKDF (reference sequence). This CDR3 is CATSRDAGLATLTGELFF. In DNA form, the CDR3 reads TGTGCCACCAGCAGAGATGCGGGACTAGCAACTCTCACCGGGGAGCTGTTTTTT.

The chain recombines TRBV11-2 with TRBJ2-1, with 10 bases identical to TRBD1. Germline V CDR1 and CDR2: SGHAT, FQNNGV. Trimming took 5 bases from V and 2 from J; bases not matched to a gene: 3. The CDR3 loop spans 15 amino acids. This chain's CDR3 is CASSPGQGAYNEQFF. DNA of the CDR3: TGTGCCAGCAGCCCAGGACAGGGGGCCTACAATGAGCAGTTCTTC.

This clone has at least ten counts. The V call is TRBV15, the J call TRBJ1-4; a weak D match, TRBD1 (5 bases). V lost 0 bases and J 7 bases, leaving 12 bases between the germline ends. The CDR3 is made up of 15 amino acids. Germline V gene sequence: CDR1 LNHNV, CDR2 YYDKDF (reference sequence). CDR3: CATSRDGGGSEKLFF. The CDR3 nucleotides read TGTGCCACCAGCAGAGATGGCGGGGGTAGTGAAAAACTGTTTTTT.

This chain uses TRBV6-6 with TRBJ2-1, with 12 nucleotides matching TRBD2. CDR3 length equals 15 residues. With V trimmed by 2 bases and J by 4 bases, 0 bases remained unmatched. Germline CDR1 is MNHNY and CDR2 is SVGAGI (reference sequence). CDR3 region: CASSYGTSGYNEQFF. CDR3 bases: TGTGCCAGCAGTTACGGGACTAGCGGGTACAATGAGCAGTTCTTC.